Described below is a single TCR beta chain sequence and its context. Its target is unknown. This record belongs to a study of cytomegalovirus exposure and HLA in healthy donors. Findings and limits, study-wide: HLA alleles were associated with roughly 17,000 TCR beta sequences in a later analysis at 0.05 false discovery rate. Among TCR beta chains, those listed as cytomegalovirus-associated numbered fewer than 200. Later analysis suggested links between common viral pathogens and several top significant clusters. Follow-up analysis later connected one missense variant in DCLRE1C with trimming of TCR beta V- and J-genes.

The PCR had 60 Vbeta and 13 Jbeta primers. Sequenced by immunoSEQ multiplex PCR; TCRdb stores in-frame clones only, minus some. The sample includes roughly 120,000 clones, 79% seen only once; the top ten take roughly 2%. The CDR3 runs to 14 residues. The V gene's germline CDR1 is SGHAT and CDR2 FQNNGV. J lost 7 bases, V lost 5 bases, and 10 bases had no gene match. The chain uses TRBV11-2 and TRBJ2-7; 8 bases agree with TRBD2. The TCR comes from a man younger than 35 in good health and CMV-seronegative. The sample was PBMCs. Written as DNA, the CDR3 is TGTGCCAGCAGCCCGGGAGGGGCAGCATGGGAGCAGTACTTC. This codes for CASSPGGAAWEQYF.